Listed below are T cell receptor beta chains from one sample, sequenced in a study of blood T cell repertoires in COVID-19. Some clones are missing from TCRdb's copy, which holds only in-frame ones; the method was immunoSEQ multiplex PCR. The sample lists about 220,000 clones, around 90% occurring once. The sample comprised PBMCs or T cells enriched from blood (not recorded which). The receptors stem from a man in his thirties or forties who had been exposed to COVID-19. CDR3s include the opening cysteine and the closing phenylalanine or tryptophan. A D gene is named only where the DNA matches it firmly. Expanded clones get a size class; other rows say once, few or many, or leave the size out.

cdr3_length: 15; clone_size: NA; j_call: TRBJ1-3; d_call: NA; v_call: TRBV5-4; cdr3_nt: TGTGCCAGCAGCTTGACAGGGAACTCTGGAAACACCATATATTTT; cdr3_aa: CASSLTGNSGNTIYF
cdr3_length: 11; clone_size: NA; j_call: TRBJ2-7; d_call: NA; v_call: TRBV6-5; cdr3_nt: TGTGCCAGCAGTCAAACGGTGGAGCAGTACTTC; cdr3_aa: CASSQTVEQYF
cdr3_length: 13; clone_size: NA; j_call: TRBJ2-3; d_call: NA; v_call: TRBV6-5; cdr3_nt: TGTGCCAGCAGTCCCGGGGTGGGAGATACGCAGTATTTT; cdr3_aa: CASSPGVGDTQYF
cdr3_length: 13; clone_size: NA; j_call: TRBJ1-2; d_call: NA; v_call: TRBV30; cdr3_nt: TGTGCCTGGAGTGTACACGGACAATTGGGCTACACCTTC; cdr3_aa: CAWSVHGQLGYTF
cdr3_length: 16; clone_size: NA; j_call: TRBJ1-1; d_call: NA; v_call: TRBV7-9; cdr3_nt: TGTGCCAGCAGCTTAGCCTTGACTACAAAGAACACTGAAGCTTTCTTT; cdr3_aa: CASSLALTTKNTEAFF
cdr3_length: 17; clone_size: NA; j_call: TRBJ1-2; d_call: TRBD1; v_call: TRBV29-1; cdr3_nt: TGCAGCGTTGAAGATTTCGATCCCAGACAGGGGCGGTATGGCTACACCTTC; cdr3_aa: CSVEDFDPRQGRYGYTF
cdr3_length: 15; clone_size: NA; j_call: TRBJ2-7; d_call: TRBD1; v_call: TRBV6-5; cdr3_nt: TGTGCCAGCAGCGAGCAGACAGGGGATGTCTACGAGCAGTACTTC; cdr3_aa: CASSEQTGDVYEQYF
cdr3_length: 14; clone_size: many; j_call: TRBJ1-1; d_call: TRBD1; v_call: TRBV27; cdr3_nt: TGTGCCAGTCAAGAACAGGGGCGGAACACTGAAGCTTTCTTT; cdr3_aa: CASQEQGRNTEAFF
cdr3_length: 14; clone_size: NA; j_call: TRBJ1-5; d_call: NA; v_call: TRBV3-1/TRBV3-2; cdr3_nt: TGTGCCAGCAGCCGCGGGGGGGTGAATCAGCCCCAGCATTTT; cdr3_aa: CASSRGGVNQPQHF
cdr3_length: 15; clone_size: NA; j_call: TRBJ2-1; d_call: TRBD2; v_call: TRBV6-4; cdr3_nt: TGTGCCAGCAGTGAATTCGGGGGGGCCTACAATGAGCAGTTCTTC; cdr3_aa: CASSEFGGAYNEQFF
cdr3_length: 10; clone_size: NA; j_call: TRBJ1-2; d_call: NA; v_call: TRBV2; cdr3_nt: TGTGCCAGCAGATACAATGGCTACACCTTC; cdr3_aa: CASRYNGYTF
cdr3_length: 15; clone_size: NA; j_call: TRBJ1-5; d_call: TRBD1; v_call: TRBV7-6; cdr3_nt: TGTGCCAGCAGCTTAGGGACAGGGAGAGGTCAGCCCCAGCATTTT; cdr3_aa: CASSLGTGRGQPQHF
cdr3_length: 11; clone_size: NA; j_call: TRBJ2-3; d_call: NA; v_call: TRBV25-1; cdr3_nt: TGTGCCAGCAGTGCCGGTCATGCGCAGTATTTT; cdr3_aa: CASSAGHAQYF
cdr3_length: 14; clone_size: NA; j_call: TRBJ1-1; d_call: NA; v_call: TRBV7-9; cdr3_nt: TGTGCCAGCAGCTTAGTGCAGGGGCGAGGTGAAGCTTTCTTT; cdr3_aa: CASSLVQGRGEAFF
cdr3_length: 16; clone_size: NA; j_call: TRBJ2-1; d_call: NA; v_call: TRBV11-2; cdr3_nt: TGTGCCAGCAGCCCGCAAGGGGGGGTAACCTACAATGAGCAGTTCTTC; cdr3_aa: CASSPQGGVTYNEQFF
cdr3_length: 13; clone_size: NA; j_call: TRBJ1-1; d_call: NA; v_call: TRBV30; cdr3_nt: TGTGCCTGGAGCGGGCCTCGGGGAACTGAAGCTTTCTTT; cdr3_aa: CAWSGPRGTEAFF
cdr3_length: 15; clone_size: NA; j_call: TRBJ1-4; d_call: NA; v_call: TRBV19; cdr3_nt: TGTGCCAGTAGGCCACAGATTAGGAAAAATGAAAAACTGTTTTTT; cdr3_aa: CASRPQIRKNEKLFF
cdr3_length: 13; clone_size: NA; j_call: TRBJ2-7; d_call: TRBD2; v_call: TRBV19; cdr3_nt: TGTGCCAGTAGCCCCGGGGGGACCTACGAGCAGTACTTC; cdr3_aa: CASSPGGTYEQYF
cdr3_length: 15; clone_size: once; j_call: TRBJ2-3; d_call: TRBD2; v_call: TRBV2; cdr3_nt: TGTGCCAGCAAGCCTCTAGCGGTTATCACAGATACGCAGTATTTT; cdr3_aa: CASKPLAVITDTQYF
cdr3_length: 16; clone_size: few; j_call: TRBJ1-2; d_call: TRBD1; v_call: TRBV6-6; cdr3_nt: TGTGCCAGCAGCCACACCCCGGGACAGGGGCTCTATGGCTACACCTTC; cdr3_aa: CASSHTPGQGLYGYTF
cdr3_length: 14; clone_size: NA; j_call: TRBJ2-1; d_call: NA; v_call: TRBV11-2; cdr3_nt: TGTGCCAGCAGCTTAGATGCCCGGGGCAATGAGCAGTTCTTC; cdr3_aa: CASSLDARGNEQFF
cdr3_length: 12; clone_size: NA; j_call: TRBJ2-7; d_call: NA; v_call: TRBV10-3; cdr3_nt: TGTGCCATCAGTGAGTCCCCCCCGGTTCTAGGCTTC; cdr3_aa: CAISESPPVLGF
cdr3_length: 14; clone_size: NA; j_call: TRBJ2-1; d_call: TRBD2; v_call: TRBV7-2; cdr3_nt: TGTGCCAGCAGCCCCGAGGGACTAGTCAGTGAGCAGTTCTTC; cdr3_aa: CASSPEGLVSEQFF
cdr3_length: 16; clone_size: NA; j_call: TRBJ2-1; d_call: TRBD2; v_call: TRBV7-2; cdr3_nt: TGTGCCAGCAGTCCAGGGGCTAGCGGGGGGTGGAATGAGCAGTTCTTC; cdr3_aa: CASSPGASGGWNEQFF